Listed here are 12 T cell receptor beta chains from one sample, sequenced in a study of blood T cell repertoires in COVID-19. The data were produced by immunoSEQ multiplex PCR, yet TCRdb's version contains in-frame clones alone and is incomplete. The top ten clones hold roughly 1.8% of a sample with under 300,000 clones, roughly 91% of them seen once. Sequencing was carried out using PBMCs or T cells enriched from blood (not recorded which). These receptors all stem from a woman in her fifties or sixties who had recovered from COVID-19.

This clone has only one observation. V is TRBV10-3 and J is TRBJ2-5, with D uncertain. CDR1 and CDR2 (germline): ENHRY, SYGVKD. The CDR3 consists of 13 residues. Trimming took off 4 bases at V and 2 bases at J, with 8 bases between the two ends. The CDR3 protein is CAISVSQQETQYF. In DNA form, the CDR3 reads TGTGCCATCAGTGTTTCGCAGCAAGAGACCCAGTACTTC.

The rearrangement links TRBV27 to TRBJ2-5; TRBD1 matches 11 bases. The V and J ends lost 5 bases and 6 bases, in that order; junction bases with no gene match: 8. In germline, CDR1 is MNHEY, CDR2 SMNVEV (reference sequence). The CDR3 is 15 amino acids. CDR3 bases: TGTGCCAGCAGTCAGGACAGGGGGCTGGGGAAGACCCAGTACTTC. The encoded protein is CASSQDRGLGKTQYF.

This clone was found once. The rearrangement uses TRBV7-9 and TRBJ1-1; D might be TRBD1 (6 bases). The CDR3 extends over 15 amino acids. V was trimmed by 5 bases and J by 3 bases, leaving 16 bases between them. In germline, CDR1 is SEHNR, CDR2 FQNEAQ (reference sequence). CDR3 bases: TGTGCCAGCAGCCCCCCCGCAGGGGCTGACACTGAAGCTTTCTTT. Translated: CASSPPAGADTEAFF.

V gene TRBV28 combines with J gene TRBJ1-4, with 7 bases that match TRBD1. The V and J ends lost 3 bases and 8 bases, in that order; junction bases with no gene match: 9. Germline CDR1 MDHEN, CDR2 SYDVKM. The CDR3 spans 15 residues. The CDR3: CASSLVDRVGEKLFF. The CDR3 coding sequence is TGTGCCAGCAGTTTGGTTGACAGGGTGGGAGAAAAACTGTTTTTT. The full variable domain, with the rest looked up from reference TRBV28 and TRBJ1-4, is DVKVTQSSRYLVKRTGEKVFLECVQDMDHENMFWYRQDPGLGLRLIYFSYDVKMKEKGDIPEGYSVSREKKERFSLILESASTNQTSMYLCASSLVDRVGEKLFFGSGTQLSVL.

V is TRBV11-3 and J is TRBJ1-4; D not certain. The V end was cut by 9 bases, the J end by 5 bases, with 25 bases between. The CDR3 runs 17 residues. Germline-derived CDR1 and CDR2 are SGHNT and YENEEA. CDR3 bases: TGTGCCAGTTCCGAGGCGCACGGACTTAGTCTGAATGAAAAACTGTTTTTT. Its translation is CASSEAHGLSLNEKLFF.

This clone has a single count. The chain carries TRBV29-1 and TRBJ2-5; 7 bases agree with TRBD1. Germline V lookup: CDR1 SQVTM, CDR2 ANQGSEA. CDR3 length equals 13 residues. Trimming at V came to 2 bases and at J to 4 bases, leaving 4 bases not matched to a gene. The DNA of the CDR3 is TGCAGCGTTGAACCGGACAGGCGAGAGACCCAGTACTTC. It encodes CSVEPDRRETQYF.

This chain connects TRBV5-1 to TRBJ2-1; no definite D call. Germline V gives CDR1 SGHRS, CDR2 YFSETQ. V lost 0 bases to trimming and J lost 5 bases, with 6 bases between them. This CDR3 has 13 amino acids. CDR3 residues: CASSLASHNEQFF. The CDR3 region has the DNA TGCGCCAGCAGCTTGGCCAGTCACAATGAGCAGTTCTTC.

This clone was recorded once. This chain links TRBV24-1 with TRBJ2-1; 8 positions match TRBD2. V shed 5 bases and J 7 bases; nucleotides not matched to a gene: 15. The CDR3 sequence is 17 residues long. Germline CDR1 reads KGHDR; CDR2 reads SFDVKD. CDR3 DNA sequence: TGTGCCACCAGTGGGGGTCCCGGCCGGCTAGCGGGTAATGAGCAGTTCTTC. Translation gives CATSGGPGRLAGNEQFF.

The chain recombines TRBV10-3 with TRBJ1-5, with D possibly being TRBD1 (6 bases). The germline V gene has CDR1 ENHRY and CDR2 SYGVKD. The V and J ends lost 0 bases and 9 bases respectively, with 15 bases between them. CDR3 length: 15 residues. The chain's CDR3 is CAISESGGAGRPQHF. CDR3 DNA: TGTGCCATCAGTGAGTCGGGGGGGGCCGGGCGGCCCCAGCATTTT.

The CDR3 nucleotides are TGTGCCAGCAGAGAGCGAGGCACCCAGTACTTC. Translation: CASRERGTQYF. The chain has TRBV12-3 or TRBV12-4 and TRBJ2-5; no firm D call. This CDR3 comprises 11 residues. V was shortened by 6 bases and J by 8 bases, with 10 bases between the two germline ends.

This clone was detected only once. V gene TRBV12-3 or TRBV12-4 combines with J gene TRBJ1-5, with TRBD1 matching over 7 bases. The V and J ends lost 8 bases and 7 bases, in that order; junction bases with no gene match: 8. This CDR3 spans 13 amino acids. This CDR3 is CASAGGGVQPQHF. The CDR3 nucleotides are TGTGCCAGCGCGGGAGGGGGCGTGCAGCCCCAGCATTTT.

V usage is TRBV28 and J usage is TRBJ2-7; 8 bases are shared with TRBD1. Germline V gene lookup returns CDR1 MDHEN and CDR2 SYDVKM. This CDR3 contains 17 residues. Unmatched junction bases numbered 12, after V lost 4 bases and J lost 1 base. The CDR3 loop reads CASSSMAGGDLSYEQYF. The CDR3 region has the DNA TGTGCCAGCAGTTCAATGGCAGGGGGCGATTTATCCTACGAGCAGTACTTC.